These 16 T cell receptor beta chains originate from one sample sequenced in a study of T-cell memory formation after mild COVID-19. TCRdb called the 5' RACE reads again in MiXCR, with one record for every CDR3 protein. This sample has about 170,000 distinct CDR3 sequences; approximately 12% occur once, and the top ten carry about 3.6%. Material for sequencing was PBMCs or a T cell subset sorted from them (not recorded which). The receptors shown here come from a man between 18 and 35 years old who had mild COVID-19 (a few samples of this study predate the infection). Cell type and time point are not known.

This clonotype was picked up one time. The V call is TRBV9, the J call TRBJ1-5, with D tentatively TRBD1 (6 bases). Germline V CDR1 and CDR2: SGDLS, YYNGEE. V was shortened by 3 bases and J by 4 bases, with 14 bases between the two germline ends. The CDR3 is 15 amino acids. The CDR3 region has the DNA TGTGCCAGCAGCGGAGGGGGGAACGGGAATCAGCCCCAGCATTTT. This encodes CASSGGGNGNQPQHF.

The chain combines TRBV12-3 or TRBV12-4 with TRBJ2-2; 9 positions agree with TRBD2. Trimming removed 5 bases from V and 5 bases from J; junction bases left unmatched: 9. The CDR3 runs to 16 residues. CDR3 region: CASSPPTSGYTGELFF. The CDR3 nucleotides are TGTGCCAGCAGTCCCCCGACTAGCGGATATACCGGGGAGCTGTTTTTT.

The chain is built from TRBV7-8 and TRBJ1-2, with D possibly being TRBD1 (6 bases). Per germline, CDR1 SGHVS and CDR2 FQNEAQ. Deletions cut 0 bases from V and 7 bases from J, with 12 bases between. This CDR3 is 14 amino acids long. The CDR3 nucleotides are TGTGCCAGCAGCTTAGCGATACAGGGATTTGGCTACACCTTC. This gives the protein CASSLAIQGFGYTF.

This clonotype was seen a few times. CDR3 sequence reads: CASSDRQAQYV. CDR3 sequence (DNA): TGTGCCAGCAGTGACCGACAGGCGCAGTACGTC. The chain joins TRBV6-2 or TRBV6-3 to TRBJ2-7; D might be TRBD1 (6 bases). The germline V gene encodes CDR1 MNHEY and CDR2 SVGEGT. V was cut by 5 bases and J by 9 bases, with 11 bases left in between. The length of the CDR3 is 11 residues.

This clonotype came up once. The chain couples TRBV27 to TRBJ2-7, with 10 bases aligning to TRBD1. The CDR3 consists of 16 residues. Per the germline V gene, CDR1 is MNHEY and CDR2 is SMNVEV (reference sequence). Trimming removed 3 bases from V and 2 bases from J; junction bases left unmatched: 7. The CDR3 loop is CASSLGPGTGAYEQYF. The CDR3 DNA follows: TGTGCCAGCAGTTTGGGTCCCGGGACAGGGGCCTACGAGCAGTACTTC.

This clonotype came up a few times. This chain links TRBV5-1 with TRBJ2-2; D is unresolved. The V end lost 5 bases, the J end lost 1 base, and 6 bases lay between the germline ends. The CDR3 consists of 13 residues. Looked up from germline, CDR1 is SGHRS and CDR2 is YFSETQ. The CDR3 DNA is TGCGCCAGCAGAGTCCGGAACACCGGGGAGCTGTTTTTT. As protein: CASRVRNTGELFF. The whole variable domain, filled in from reference TRBV5-1 and TRBJ2-2, reads KAGVTQTPRYLIKTRGQQVTLSCSPISGHRSVSWYQQTPGQGLQFLFEYFSETQRNKGNFPGRFSGRQFSNSRSEMNVSTLELGDSALYLCASRVRNTGELFFGEGSRLTVL.

The chain carries TRBV5-1 and TRBJ2-3; no clear D. Trimming took 9 bases from V and 0 from J, leaving 11 bases between them. CDR3 length: 13 amino acids. CDR1 SGHRS and CDR2 YFSETQ come from the germline V gene. The CDR3 loop is CATANRSTDTQYF. The CDR3 region has the DNA TGCGCCACGGCCAACCGGAGCACAGATACGCAGTATTTT.

The table lists this clonotype with many counts. The V and J genes are TRBV7-6 and TRBJ2-1; weak D call: TRBD1 (7 bases). Germline values: CDR1 SGHVS, CDR2 FNYEAQ. Trimming removed 1 base from V and 10 bases from J, with 20 bases in between. The CDR3 spans 16 residues. For the CDR3, the DNA is TGTGCCAGCAGCTTAGTTGGTGGAGGGGGCGGAATGGAGCAGTTCTTC. Translated, it gives CASSLVGGGGGMEQFF.

This clonotype was detected only a few times. The V gene is TRBV4-3, the J gene TRBJ2-3; perhaps TRBD1 as D (5 bases). Trimming removed 3 bases from V and 2 bases from J, with 12 bases in between. Per the germline V gene, CDR1 is LGHNA and CDR2 is YSLEER. The CDR3 consists of 15 residues. The CDR3 bases are TGCGCCAGCAGCCATAGGGGTCAGATCACAGATACGCAGTATTTT. This translates into CASSHRGQITDTQYF.

This chain joins TRBV6-2 or TRBV6-3 and TRBJ2-5; 8 bases are a match to TRBD1. V lost 4 bases and J lost 5; bases outside the gene matches: 9. This CDR3 comprises 15 residues. Germline CDR1 MNHEY, CDR2 SVGEGT. The DNA for the CDR3 is TGTGCCAGCAGTTCAAACCGGGACAGGAGGGAGACCCAGTACTTC. Protein product: CASSSNRDRRETQYF.

This sequence joins TRBV7-2 and TRBJ2-3; D is perhaps TRBD2 (6 bases). CDR3 length equals 15 residues. Germline lookup yields CDR1 SGHTA and CDR2 FQGNSA. V lost 7 bases and J 6 bases, leaving 20 bases between the germline ends. CDR3 sequence: CASTPSDPLRDTQYF. CDR3 DNA: TGTGCCAGCACCCCTAGCGACCCCCTTCGGGATACGCAGTATTTT.

The V gene is TRBV5-1, the J gene TRBJ2-3; no firm D call. V was cut by 7 bases and J by 2 bases, with 11 bases left in between. Germline values: CDR1 SGHRS, CDR2 YFSETQ. The CDR3 has 13 residues. CDR3 coding DNA: TGCGCCAGCTCTAAATCCTTCACAGATACGCAGTATTTT. Translation: CASSKSFTDTQYF. The variable domain in full, completed from reference TRBV5-1 and TRBJ2-3, reads KAGVTQTPRYLIKTRGQQVTLSCSPISGHRSVSWYQQTPGQGLQFLFEYFSETQRNKGNFPGRFSGRQFSNSRSEMNVSTLELGDSALYLCASSKSFTDTQYFGPGTRLTVL.

This clonotype occurred a few times. The chain is built from TRBV4-1 and TRBJ2-1; the match to TRBD2 covers 12 bases. Trimming at V came to 5 bases and at J to 0 bases, leaving 2 bases not matched to a gene. The CDR3 runs to 16 residues. Germline assignment: CDR1 MGHRA and CDR2 YSYEKL. CDR3 sequence (DNA): TGCGCCAGCAGCGCGACTAGCGGGGGCTCCTACAATGAGCAGTTCTTC. It codes for CASSATSGGSYNEQFF.

The table lists this clonotype with a few counts. This chain uses TRBV7-2 with TRBJ2-7, with 13 bases fitting TRBD2. Germline trimming cut 1 base from V and 3 bases from J; bases unmatched to any gene: 3. Germline V gene data show CDR1 as SGHTA and CDR2 as FQGNSA. CDR3 size: 16 residues. The CDR3: CASSLGRTSGGYEQYV. The DNA for the CDR3 is TGTGCCAGCAGCTTAGGGAGGACTAGCGGGGGCTACGAGCAGTACGTC.

This clonotype showed up many times. The CDR3 region has the DNA TGTGCCAGCATCCTGGACGGCGCTTCCTACAATGAGCAGTTCTTC. Its translation: CASILDGASYNEQFF. V gene TRBV12-3 or TRBV12-4 combines with J gene TRBJ2-1, with D hard to call. V gave up 7 bases and J gave up 1 base, with 14 bases separating them. This CDR3 has 15 residues.

This clonotype was detected only a few times. The gene calls are TRBV2 and TRBJ2-3; TRBD2 agrees at 7 bases. From germline, CDR1 is SNHLY and CDR2 FYNNEI. This CDR3 contains 15 residues. The ends lost 1 base at V and 0 bases at J; junction bases unmatched: 1. CDR3 nucleotides: TGTGCCAGCAGTGAAGAGCGGGGAAGCACAGATACGCAGTATTTT. This gives the protein CASSEERGSTDTQYF.